The following is a TCR beta chain sequence with its context. It lacks a known antigen. Qualities for individual bases were not recorded, and no much larger clone is one base off. The record originates from a study of tumor T cells in aggressive B-cell lymphoma (dated by TCRdb to the late 2010s). The CDR3 spans 14 residues, from the cysteine through the phenylalanine. The read is trimmed to its CDR3 DNA, 42 bases read in frame from base 1. The protocol used for the library was the immunoSEQ multiplex PCR assay. TCRdb retrieved this table from immuneACCESS and kept in-frame rearrangements only. Not all clones are present; in checked studies, unresolved V genes account for under half, and no reason is known for the remainder. The sample table holds under 6,500 clones, of which 65% to 90% were seen once. About 3% of the sample goes to the ten largest clones.

The sequence came from an adult with diffuse large B cell lymphoma. The material sequenced was tumor tissue. The sequence is built from TRBV21-1 and TRBJ1-1. TRBV21-1 is a documented pseudogene. The CDR3 region has the sequence CASSVGGAGTEAFF. The DNA sequence is TGTGCCAGCAGTGTTGGCGGGGCGGGAACTGAAGCTTTCTTT.